The rows below give T cell receptor beta chains drawn from one sample of a study of regulatory T cells in long-lasting Graves disease. MiXCR, run by TCRdb on the multiplex PCR reads, gives a single entry per CDR3 protein. The table includes about 380,000 distinct CDR3 sequences, 15% detected once. The specimen was peripheral blood mononuclear cells (PBMCs), collected at new diagnosis, from a patient treated with antithyroid drugs. Receptor source: a female donor with Graves disease. CDR3s include the opening cysteine and the closing phenylalanine or tryptophan. The order of the fields is J gene, V gene, CDR3 length, CDR3 protein.

>TRBJ1-1|TRBV20-1|13
CSARGRGNTEAFF
>TRBJ2-7|TRBV28|12
CASSTTAYEQYF
>TRBJ2-7|TRBV20-1|14
CSASAYSRGYEQYF
>TRBJ2-7|TRBV6-5|15
CASSYSPRVGYEQYF
>TRBJ1-1|TRBV29-1|15
CSVGGDPQLNTEAFF
>TRBJ1-1|TRBV10-3|15
CAISGGQGAQAEAFF
>TRBJ1-6|TRBV10-3|17
CAISRDRASSYNSPLHF
>TRBJ2-3|TRBV12-3/TRBV12-4|16
CASSLVGRRVTDTQYF
>TRBJ1-2|TRBV20-1|14
CSARAGTANYGYTF
>TRBJ1-1|TRBV12-3/TRBV12-4|18
CASSLSIPLGGMNTEAFF
>TRBJ1-5|TRBV10-2|15
CATRKESDPGQPQHF
>TRBJ1-2|TRBV15|16
CATSRDRGGQSGGYTF
>TRBJ1-5|TRBV5-1|13
CASSDDSNQPQHF
>TRBJ2-7|TRBV27|14
CASGSQVLSCEQYF
>TRBJ2-7|TRBV18|15
CASSKPLAGADEQYF
>TRBJ1-3|TRBV6-5|18
CASSYSMEGLVSGNTIYF
>TRBJ1-4|TRBV5-1|14
CASSPGTGKEKLFF
>TRBJ1-5|TRBV5-4|15
CASSLDQGGGQPQHF
>TRBJ2-1|TRBV27|21
CASGLRMTSGRALGSYNEQFF
>TRBJ2-7|TRBV7-6|14
CASSLGGGPYEQYF
>TRBJ2-6|TRBV2|16
CASSWDGRSGANVPTF
>TRBJ2-2|TRBV4-3|14
CASSQDWRTGELFF
>TRBJ2-1|TRBV12-3/TRBV12-4|15
CASSIRDRGYNEQFF
>TRBJ2-2|TRBV11-2|19
CASSLLASGTTPDTGELFF
>TRBJ2-7|TRBV2|15
CASSDGAGEPYEQYF
>TRBJ1-1|TRBV12-5|13
CASGLRLNTEAFF
>TRBJ2-3|TRBV12-5|15
CASGLPGLTRDTQYF
>TRBJ1-1|TRBV29-1|14
CSVLLGQGNTEAFF
>TRBJ2-1|TRBV5-1|17
CASSLVSAGVGVDEQFF
>TRBJ1-6|TRBV3-1|15
CASSQEGGMGSPLHF
>TRBJ1-2|TRBV20-1|14
CSARVEGTNYGYTF
>TRBJ1-2|TRBV9|16
CASSATLDGPNYGYTF
>TRBJ2-1|TRBV11-2|11
CASSFRYEQFF
>TRBJ1-2|TRBV20-1|14
CSARGDRAIYGYTF
>TRBJ2-3|TRBV5-8|15
CASSTQGQGTDTQYF
>TRBJ2-3|TRBV11-2|13
CGSSGRIADTQYF
>TRBJ2-4|TRBV6-2/TRBV6-3|12
CASSYSSNIQYF
>TRBJ2-3|TRBV6-2/TRBV6-3|15
CASSVLQGGADTQYF
>TRBJ1-2|TRBV27|14
CASSLKTGFYGYTF
>TRBJ2-7|TRBV19|16
CASSIGGRLSAYEQYF
>TRBJ1-1|TRBV27|13
CASSFGGEAKAFF
>TRBJ1-1|TRBV5-6|14
CASSFELRNTEAFF
>TRBJ1-6|TRBV12-3/TRBV12-4|14
CASSLTGDNSPLHF
>TRBJ2-3|TRBV7-2|18
CASSLPRTGSLVTDTQYF
>TRBJ1-2|TRBV5-1|12
CASGTGGDGYTF
>TRBJ2-7|TRBV7-2|13
CASSLALAYEQYF
>TRBJ1-1|TRBV9|15
CASSERDSSNTEAFF
>TRBJ1-2|TRBV7-9|15
CASSSVWGDRYGYTF
>TRBJ2-5|TRBV5-6|15
CASSLFNQGEETQYF
>-|TRBV10-3|14
CAISGTSSTYEQYF
>TRBJ2-3|TRBV6-1|18
CATATGAGVPFRTDTQYF
>TRBJ1-1|TRBV19|16
CASRVGTGTLNTEAFF